The clone carrying this T cell receptor beta chain has only a few counts. The antigen is undetermined. This sample is drawn from a study of identical twins. Using its own MiXCR run on the 5' RACE reads, TCRdb lists one record per CDR3 protein. The data contain 420,000 or so distinct CDR3 sequences, less than 20% of them seen just once; the ten biggest clones take up 9% to 15%. Findings of the study overall: The abundant beta clonotypes from cord blood had fewer insertions, and memory repertoires had none of this.

CDR3 length: 16 amino acids. Germline-derived CDR1 and CDR2 are KGHDR and SFDVKD. The V gene end was trimmed by 3 bases and the J gene end by 4 bases; junction bases not matched to a gene: 5. This clonotype originated in a man aged 45 to 65 in good health. The sample consisted of naive T cells sorted from blood. The V gene is TRBV24-1, the J gene TRBJ2-7; 13 bases align to TRBD2. The CDR3 DNA sequence: TGTGCCACCAGTGATCCCCGGACTAGCGGGAGTTACGAGCAGTACTTC. It is translated as CATSDPRTSGSYEQYF.